This T cell receptor beta chain originates from a study of blood T cells in healthy people across ages. Findings and limits, study-wide: TCR beta diversity, measured per million T cells, fell in a roughly linear way with age.

This clonotype was counted many times. Its target is unknown. Alongside a J-beta primer mix, a sample-barcoded 5' primer served in a second PCR lasting roughly 6 to 12 cycles. Each CDR3 protein is one row after TCRdb ran MiXCR on the 5' RACE reads. The sample lists 1.5 million or so distinct CDR3 sequences, 40% to 50% occurring once. This receptor was identified in a woman between 18 and 29 years old in good health. Specimen: blood.

The CDR3 protein is CASSLGGVEGYTF. The CDR3 nucleotides read TGTGCCAGCAGCTTAGGCGGGGTCGAAGGCTACACCTTC. This chain joins TRBV7-2 and TRBJ1-2; unclear D gene. CDR1 is SGHTA, CDR2 FQGNSA, per germline. The CDR3 is made up of 13 amino acids. Trimming shortened V by 1 base and J by 8 bases, and 11 bases separated the two germline ends.